Listed here are 25 T cell receptor beta chains from one sample, sequenced in a study of T cell responses to AZD1222 COVID-19 vaccine (dated by TCRdb to about 2021). Receptor libraries were prepared by the immunoSEQ multiplex PCR assay. TCRdb mirrors the immuneACCESS table, restricted to in-frame sequences. Some clones are absent from its copies; in checked studies, under half trace to an unresolved V gene, and the reason for the others is unknown. The sample table records 150,000 or so clones; 80% to 90% of these occur just once. The ten largest account for approximately 5.1% of the sample. What the time point label conveys for this sample: baseline before first vaccination. The sequencing here drew on peripheral blood, taken on day 0 of AZD1222 vaccination. The receptor set was obtained from an adult in good health.

J is TRBJ1-4 and V is TRBV7-2, with D unclear. V lost 5 bases, J lost 4 bases, and 8 bases lay in between. The CDR3 contains 13 residues. Germline CDR1 SGHTA, CDR2 FQGNSA. The CDR3 region is CASSPRVNEKLFF. The CDR3 DNA reads TGTGCCAGCAGCCCGCGGGTTAATGAAAAACTGTTTTTT.

This sequence joins TRBV27 and TRBJ2-5; D gene ambiguous. The CDR3 sequence is 13 residues long. V lost 5 bases, J lost 0 bases, and 7 bases lay in between. The germline gives CDR1 MNHEY, CDR2 SMNVEV (reference sequence). CDR3 residues: CASSPLYQETQYF. The CDR3 DNA reads as TGTGCCAGCAGTCCCTTGTACCAAGAGACCCAGTACTTC.

The chain links TRBV9 to TRBJ1-2; maybe TRBD1 (5 bases). V dropped 8 bases and J dropped 1 base, with 12 bases sitting between them. The germline V gene encodes CDR1 SGDLS and CDR2 YYNGEE. This CDR3 spans 13 amino acids. The CDR3 is CASGAGSNYGYTF. CDR3 sequence (DNA): TGTGCCAGTGGAGCAGGGAGTAACTATGGCTACACCTTC.

The chain employs TRBV5-6 and TRBJ1-2; 9 positions agree with TRBD1. Germline CDR1 is SGHDT and CDR2 is YYEEEE. The ends lost 0 bases at V and 3 bases at J; junction bases unmatched: 6. The CDR3 sequence is 16 residues long. CDR3 DNA: TGTGCCAGCAGCTTGGCCCGACAGGGGGAAGACTATGGCTACACCTTC. Residues: CASSLARQGEDYGYTF.

This chain connects TRBV7-9 to TRBJ1-5, with TRBD1 as a possible D gene (6 bases). Germline assignment: CDR1 SEHNR and CDR2 FQNEAQ (reference sequence). With 1 base removed from V and 2 bases from J, the gap between germline ends came to 12 bases. The CDR3 consists of 16 residues. For the CDR3, the DNA is TGTGCCAGCAGCTTAGAAGGGGGGCCGGGCAATCAGCCCCAGCATTTT. Protein product: CASSLEGGPGNQPQHF. Supplemented by reference TRBV7-9 and TRBJ1-5, the full variable domain reads DTGVSQNPRHKITKRGQNVTFRCDPISEHNRLYWYRQTLGQGPEFLTYFQNEAQLEKSRLLSDRFSAERPKGSFSTLEIQRTEQGDSAMYLCASSLEGGPGNQPQHFGDGTRLSIL.

This rearrangement joins TRBV7-3 to TRBJ2-1, with 7 positions matching TRBD2. Germline assignment: CDR1 SGHTA and CDR2 FQGTGA. Unmatched junction bases numbered 5, after V lost 4 bases and J lost 2 bases. The CDR3 has 15 amino acids. Written as DNA, the CDR3 is TGTGCCAGCAGCTCGGGGAGCGGGACCTACAATGAGCAGTTCTTC. Encoded protein: CASSSGSGTYNEQFF.

Only a few counts were recorded for this clone. The same CDR3 also results from other DNA sequences found in this sample. J is TRBJ2-5 and V is TRBV18, with D perhaps TRBD1 (6 bases). Looked up from germline, CDR1 is KGHSH and CDR2 is LQKENI. Between the trimmed V and J ends, which lost 4 bases and 5 bases, there was a span of 11 bases. This CDR3 comprises 13 residues. The CDR3 loop is CASSQQGGETQYF. The CDR3 bases are TGTGCCAGCTCACAACAGGGTGGGGAGACCCAGTACTTC. The whole variable domain, remainder taken from reference TRBV18 and TRBJ2-5, is NAGVMQNPRHLVRRRGQEARLRCSPMKGHSHVYWYRQLPEEGLKFMVYLQKENIIDESGMPKERFSAEFPKEGPSILRIQQVVRGDSAAYFCASSQQGGETQYFGPGTRLLVL.

V and J are TRBV7-8 and TRBJ1-5, with unresolved D. Trimming removed 2 bases at V and 9 bases at J, with 5 bases between. CDR3 length: 11 amino acids. CDR1 and CDR2 (germline): SGHVS, FQNEAQ. CDR3 in amino acids: CASSLTWPQHF. Written as DNA, the CDR3 is TGTGCCAGCAGCTTAACTTGGCCCCAGCATTTT.

The V and J genes are TRBV7-8 and TRBJ1-4; D gene ambiguous. This CDR3 contains 14 residues. Germline loops: CDR1 SGHVS, CDR2 FQNEAQ. V lost 1 base, J lost 5 bases, and 8 bases lay in between. The CDR3: CASSLDTLNEKLFF. The CDR3 nucleotides read TGTGCCAGCAGCTTAGACACCCTAAATGAAAAACTGTTTTTT.

V is TRBV7-2 and J is TRBJ2-7; D assignment may be TRBD1 or TRBD2 (5 bases each). This CDR3 is built from 12 residues. Trimming took 8 bases from V and 4 from J, leaving 12 bases between them. Germline V gene data show CDR1 as SGHTA and CDR2 as FQGNSA. CDR3 DNA sequence: TGTGCCAGCCGCCGGGACGGATACGAGCAGTACTTC. As protein: CASRRDGYEQYF.

This chain connects TRBV15 to TRBJ1-5; D perhaps matches TRBD1 (5 bases). CDR3 length: 16 amino acids. The germline V gene encodes CDR1 LNHNV and CDR2 YYDKDF (reference sequence). V lost 3 bases and J lost 2, with 14 bases in between. The CDR3 here is CATSSFREGRNQPQHF. DNA for the CDR3: TGTGCCACCAGCAGCTTCAGGGAAGGGCGCAATCAGCCCCAGCATTTT.

This clone has a single count. The chain employs TRBV29-1 and TRBJ2-7; D perhaps matches TRBD2 (6 bases). V was trimmed by 7 bases and J by 2 bases, leaving 15 bases between them. Germline V gene lookup returns CDR1 SQVTM and CDR2 ANQGSEA. The CDR3 extends over 13 amino acids. The CDR3 DNA reads TGCAGCGCGTACCGGGGAGGCACCTACGAGCAGTACTTC. Encoded protein: CSAYRGGTYEQYF.

J is TRBJ2-5 and V is TRBV1; TRBD2 is the table's D call and was not checked against the DNA. TRBV1 is reported as a pseudogene. The CDR3 runs 17 residues. CDR3 DNA sequence: TGCACCAGCAGCCCGAATCCGGACATAGCGGTCCAAGAGACCCAGTACTTC. Protein product: CTSSPNPDIAVQETQYF.

This clone was counted only a few times. The V gene is TRBV28, the J gene TRBJ1-1; perhaps TRBD1 as D (5 bases). The CDR3 has 16 residues. The germline V gene has CDR1 MDHEN and CDR2 SYDVKM. V gave up 6 bases and J gave up 4 bases, with 21 bases separating them. CDR3 DNA: TGTGCCAGCAGGGTGGGAAGGGGCTTTAGGGGCACTGAAGCTTTCTTT. This gives the protein CASRVGRGFRGTEAFF.

This chain uses TRBV28 with TRBJ1-3; D possibly corresponds to TRBD1 (5 bases). The V and J ends lost 1 base and 0 bases respectively, with 19 bases between them. This CDR3 spans 19 amino acids. CDR1 and CDR2 (germline): MDHEN, SYDVKM. This chain's CDR3 is CASSLFWDVYINSGNTIYF. Here the CDR3 DNA reads TGTGCCAGCAGTTTATTTTGGGACGTATACATAAACTCTGGAAACACCATATATTTT.

V is TRBV5-1 and J is TRBJ2-3, with D hard to call. Germline V lookup: CDR1 SGHRS, CDR2 YFSETQ. Trimming left V 7 bases short and J 0 bases short, with 9 bases between. The CDR3 runs 13 residues. The CDR3 spells CASVEPSTDTQYF. For the CDR3, the DNA is TGCGCCAGCGTGGAGCCTAGCACAGATACGCAGTATTTT.

The genes are TRBV10-2 and TRBJ1-3, with TRBD1 identical over 10 bases. Trimming took 11 bases from V and 2 from J; bases not matched to a gene: 3. Germline CDR1 WSHSY, CDR2 SAAADI. The CDR3 is 13 amino acids. In nucleotides, the CDR3 is TGCGCCGCAGGACAGGGGGCTGGAAACACCATATATTTT. This encodes CAAGQGAGNTIYF.

CDR3 sequence reads: CASSRQGTNTEAFF. Here the CDR3 DNA reads TGTGCCAGCAGCCGACAGGGGACCAACACTGAAGCTTTCTTT. V gene TRBV7-6 combines with J gene TRBJ1-1, with 8 bases aligning to TRBD1. The CDR3 has 14 residues. Germline V CDR1 and CDR2: SGHVS, FNYEAQ. After removal of 5 bases from V and 2 bases from J, the junction contained 4 bases not matched to a gene.

V usage is TRBV2 and J usage is TRBJ1-1, with a tentative D call TRBD1 (6 bases). The germline V gene encodes CDR1 SNHLY and CDR2 FYNNEI. With 8 bases removed from V and 4 bases from J, the gap between germline ends came to 14 bases. CDR3 size: 13 residues. The CDR3: CASHEQGGTEAFF. The CDR3 nucleotides read TGTGCCAGCCACGAACAGGGTGGCACTGAAGCTTTCTTT.

CDR3 sequence (DNA): TGTGCCACCAGCAGAGATGGTTCGACTAGCCAAGAGACCCAGTACTTC. Its translation is CATSRDGSTSQETQYF. This rearrangement joins TRBV15 to TRBJ2-5; TRBD2 might be the D (6 bases). This CDR3 is built from 16 residues. V was pared by 0 bases and J by 1 base, with 12 bases between. The germline V gene encodes CDR1 LNHNV and CDR2 YYDKDF (reference sequence).

The chain employs TRBV7-2 and TRBJ2-2, with D perhaps given as TRBD1 or TRBD2 (5 bases each). The germline V gene encodes CDR1 SGHTA and CDR2 FQGNSA. This CDR3 region has 17 residues. V dropped 3 bases and J dropped 2 bases, with 16 bases sitting between them. Here the CDR3 reads CASSLGPRTGNTGELFF. CDR3 bases: TGTGCCAGCAGCTTGGGGCCTAGAACGGGAAACACCGGGGAGCTGTTTTTT.

This clone has just a few counts. The chain couples TRBV3-1 (or the pseudogene TRBV3-2) to TRBJ2-5; 13 nucleotides agree with TRBD2. The V and J ends lost 4 bases and 4 bases, in that order; junction bases with no gene match: 9. The CDR3 is 17 residues long. Looked up from germline, CDR1 is LGHDT and CDR2 is YNNKEL (reference sequence). The CDR3 sequence: CASSPRTSGSGGETQYF. The CDR3, as DNA: TGTGCCAGCAGCCCTCGGACTAGCGGGAGCGGAGGAGAGACCCAGTACTTC.

The chain carries TRBV5-1 and TRBJ1-2; D unclear. The germline gives CDR1 SGHRS, CDR2 YFSETQ. This CDR3 has 14 residues. With 0 bases removed from V and 4 bases from J, the gap between germline ends came to 10 bases. The CDR3, as DNA: TGCGCCAGCAGCTTGGGGCAGACGACCTATGGCTACACCTTC. Translated, it gives CASSLGQTTYGYTF.

V usage is TRBV11-1 and J usage is TRBJ2-7, with D tentatively TRBD1 (6 bases). Trimming left V 5 bases short and J 2 bases short, with 19 bases between. CDR1 is SGHAT and CDR2 is FQDESV in the germline V gene (reference sequence). This CDR3 contains 16 residues. The CDR3 coding sequence is TGTGCCAGCAGCCCGGGACAAGCGGTCTATACCTACGAGCAGTACTTC. It yields the protein CASSPGQAVYTYEQYF.

The chain has TRBV28 and TRBJ1-2; D gene ambiguous. The CDR3 sequence is 12 residues long. Trimming stripped 5 bases from V and 2 bases from J, with 6 bases between. CDR1 and CDR2 (germline): MDHEN, SYDVKM. This CDR3 is CASSPRNYGYTF. CDR3 nucleotides: TGTGCCAGCAGTCCCCGGAACTATGGCTACACCTTC.